The next 24 T cell receptor beta chains were all read from a single sample in a study of cytomegalovirus exposure and HLA in healthy donors. The PCR had 60 Vbeta and 13 Jbeta primers. TCRdb's copy holds only in-frame clones and misses some; the assay was immunoSEQ multiplex PCR. This table holds approximately 140,000 clones, 60% to 85% found once. Sequencing was done on a sample of PBMCs. The receptors were sampled from a male donor in good health and CMV-seropositive.

The chain carries TRBV5-6 and TRBJ2-1; TRBD2 agrees at 11 bases. The germline gives CDR1 SGHDT, CDR2 YYEEEE. The V segment lost 4 bases and the J segment 9 bases; nucleotides outside the gene matches: 9. The CDR3 has 15 residues. The CDR3 reads CASSPLAGDVLEQFF. In DNA form, the CDR3 reads TGTGCCAGCAGCCCACTAGCGGGAGACGTCCTTGAGCAGTTCTTC.

Details on this clone: Its ends do not fully match the called genes, so a read error is possible. The V gene is TRBV7-9, the J gene TRBJ2-7; a weak D match, TRBD2 (5 bases). This CDR3 spans 19 amino acids. The germline gives CDR1 SEHNR, CDR2 FQNEAQ (reference sequence). The CDR3 nucleotides are TGTTCCAGCAGCTTTGCTCTTACTCCATCCGGGAACCTGGCTGGGGAGCAGTACTTC. Residues: CSSSFALTPSGNLAGEQYF.

This clone has only a few counts. This chain joins TRBV19 and TRBJ2-2; 8 bases map to TRBD1. The CDR3 is 13 residues long. Germline loops: CDR1 LNHDA, CDR2 SQIVND (reference sequence). V shed 3 bases and J 6 bases; nucleotides not matched to a gene: 0. The DNA of the CDR3 is TGTGCCAGTAGTATGGGACAGGCCGGGGAGCTGTTTTTT. Translated, it gives CASSMGQAGELFF.

As to this clone: Relative to the germline gene, one junction end is altered; a read error may explain this. The chain couples TRBV7-9 to TRBJ1-4, with D possibly TRBD1 on 6 matching bases. Germline V gives CDR1 SEHNR, CDR2 FQNEAQ (reference sequence). CDR3 length: 12 residues. The CDR3 loop reads CSSRTQGEKLFF. For the CDR3, the DNA is TGTTCCAGCAGGACACAGGGCGAAAAACTGTTTTTT. The variable domain in full, completed from reference TRBV7-9 and TRBJ1-4, reads DTGVSQNPRHKITKRGQNVTFRCDPISEHNRLYWYRQTLGQGPEFLTYFQNEAQLEKSRLLSDRFSAERPKGSFSTLEIQRTEQGDSAMYLCSSRTQGEKLFFGSGTQLSVL.

The V call is TRBV6-6, the J call TRBJ1-2, with unresolved D. CDR3 length: 12 residues. Germline V gene lookup returns CDR1 MNHNY and CDR2 SVGAGI (reference sequence). Trimming took off 1 base at V and 4 bases at J, with 4 bases between the two ends. For the CDR3, the DNA is TGTGCCAGCAGTTACTTGAGCTATGGCTACACCTTC. This sequence encodes CASSYLSYGYTF.

The chain combines TRBV2 with TRBJ1-1; D is perhaps TRBD1 (6 bases). The CDR3 has 14 amino acids. CDR1 is SNHLY, CDR2 FYNNEI, per germline. The V gene lost 6 bases and the J gene lost 0 bases, with 11 bases spanning the gap. This CDR3 reads CASRARTVNTEAFF. The CDR3 DNA sequence: TGTGCCAGCAGAGCCCGGACAGTGAACACTGAAGCTTTCTTT.

This clone has only a few counts. The chain couples TRBV7-3 to TRBJ2-5, with D unclear. This CDR3 is built from 14 residues. Germline CDR1 SGHTA, CDR2 FQGTGA. The V and J ends lost 5 bases and 4 bases respectively, with 14 bases between them. In nucleotides, the CDR3 is TGTGCCAGCAGCCCTACGAACCGGAGAGAGACCCAGTACTTC. Translating gives CASSPTNRRETQYF.

The gene calls are TRBV9 and TRBJ1-6, with TRBD1 matching 7 bases. V lost 0 bases, J lost 0 bases, and 6 bases stayed unmatched. This CDR3 is 18 amino acids long. Germline assignment: CDR1 SGDLS and CDR2 YYNGEE. CDR3 residues: CASSVDPTGSSYNSPLHF. CDR3 sequence (DNA): TGTGCCAGCAGCGTAGATCCGACAGGGAGCTCCTATAATTCACCCCTCCACTTT.

The chain is built from TRBV7-2 and TRBJ2-1; 13 nucleotides align to TRBD2. With V trimmed by 8 bases and J by 2 bases, 15 bases remained unmatched. Germline V gives CDR1 SGHTA, CDR2 FQGNSA. This CDR3 spans 19 amino acids. The DNA for the CDR3 is TGTGCCAGCTCGTGGACTAGCGGGAGAGGGGGGGGTGCCTACAATGAGCAGTTCTTC. It is translated as CASSWTSGRGGGAYNEQFF.

The CDR3 loop is CASSNRDSPYEQYF. The CDR3 DNA is TGTGCCAGTAGTAATCGGGACTCTCCCTACGAGCAGTACTTC. The genes are TRBV19 and TRBJ2-7, with a possible D match to TRBD2 (6 bases). V lost 4 bases and J 2 bases, leaving 12 bases between the germline ends. The CDR3 loop spans 14 amino acids. In germline, CDR1 is LNHDA, CDR2 SQIVND (reference sequence). Full variable domain (outside the CDR3, taken from reference TRBV19 and TRBJ2-7): DGGITQSPKYLFRKEGQNVTLSCEQNLNHDAMYWYRQDPGQGLRLIYYSQIVNDFQKGDIAEGYSVSREKKESFPLTVTSAQKNPTAFYLCASSNRDSPYEQYFGPGTRLTVT.

The chain links TRBV15 to TRBJ2-7; TRBD2 matches 12 bases. The germline CDR1 and CDR2 sequences are LNHNV and YYDKDF (reference sequence). This CDR3 is built from 15 residues. Trimming at V came to 3 bases and at J to 3 bases, leaving 3 bases not matched to a gene. CDR3 sequence: CATSRTSGSGYEQYF. Here the CDR3 DNA reads TGTGCCACCAGCAGGACTAGCGGGAGCGGCTACGAGCAGTACTTC.

This clone was seen only a few times. The chain couples TRBV5-1 to TRBJ1-1; weak D call: TRBD1 (5 bases). CDR1 SGHRS and CDR2 YFSETQ come from the germline V gene. V was shortened by 0 bases and J by 6 bases, with 9 bases between the two germline ends. The CDR3 is 13 residues long. DNA of the CDR3: TGCGCCAGCAGCTTGGAGGGGTCTGCTGAAGCTTTCTTT. It yields the protein CASSLEGSAEAFF.

The chain employs TRBV5-4 and TRBJ2-7, with a weak D call TRBD1 (6 bases). Trimming removed 2 bases at V and 2 bases at J, with 11 bases between. From germline, CDR1 is SGHNT and CDR2 YYREEE (reference sequence). The CDR3 contains 14 residues. CDR3 in amino acids: CASSFRDTPYEQYF. The CDR3 nucleotides read TGTGCCAGCAGCTTCCGGGACACCCCCTACGAGCAGTACTTC.

The chain joins TRBV27 to TRBJ1-1; 7 nucleotides agree with TRBD1. The ends lost 8 bases at V and 7 bases at J; junction bases unmatched: 7. Germline V gives CDR1 MNHEY, CDR2 SMNVEV (reference sequence). CDR3 length: 12 residues. CDR3 DNA sequence: TGTGCCAGCTCGACAGGGATGGGTGAAGCTTTCTTT. Amino acids: CASSTGMGEAFF.

Only one count was recorded for this clone. In nucleotides, the CDR3 is TGTGCCAGCAGACGACAGGGGACGGGAGGAAACACCATATATTTT. Its protein is CASRRQGTGGNTIYF. The chain is built from TRBV5-6 and TRBJ1-3; the match to TRBD1 covers 8 bases. The germline V gene encodes CDR1 SGHDT and CDR2 YYEEEE. The CDR3 is 15 amino acids. Germline trimming cut 5 bases from V and 4 bases from J; bases unmatched to any gene: 8.

Points on this clone: At one boundary the junction diverges from the germline segment, which might be a read error. The chain is built from TRBV6-1 and TRBJ2-1; 8 bases are a match to TRBD2. The CDR3 covers 15 residues. Germline V gene lookup returns CDR1 MNHNS and CDR2 SASEGT. For the CDR3, the DNA is TGTGCCAGCAGTGAAGCTACTAGCGGCTCCAATGTGCAGTTCTTC. Translation gives CASSEATSGSNVQFF.

V gene TRBV6-5 combines with J gene TRBJ2-7, with TRBD1 as a possible D gene (6 bases). The length of the CDR3 is 14 residues. V was clipped by 4 bases and J by 0 bases, with 10 bases between them. The germline V gene has CDR1 MNHEY and CDR2 SVGAGI. The CDR3 nucleotides are TGTGCCAGCAGTTCCGGGACAACCTCCTACGAGCAGTACTTC. It is translated as CASSSGTTSYEQYF.

The chain carries TRBV5-1 and TRBJ2-2; TRBD1 might be the D (6 bases). The V gene's germline CDR1 is SGHRS and CDR2 YFSETQ. V lost 3 bases and J 8 bases, leaving 11 bases between the germline ends. The CDR3 consists of 13 residues. The CDR3 protein is CASSSGHSGELFF. The CDR3 bases are TGCGCCAGCAGCTCGGGACATTCTGGGGAGCTGTTTTTT.

The V and J genes are TRBV28 and TRBJ1-1; D is possibly TRBD1 (5 bases). The CDR3 runs to 15 residues. V was trimmed by 4 bases and J by 0 bases, leaving 12 bases between them. CDR1 and CDR2 (germline): MDHEN, SYDVKM. As DNA, the CDR3 is TGTGCCAGCAGTTACTTGACAGAACTGAACACTGAAGCTTTCTTT. Protein: CASSYLTELNTEAFF.

CDR3 protein: CASSLDKIRTGRGETQYF. The CDR3 nucleotides are TGCGCCAGCAGCTTGGATAAAATTCGCACAGGGAGGGGAGAGACCCAGTACTTC. The chain employs TRBV5-1 and TRBJ2-5; maybe TRBD2 (7 bases). The CDR3 loop spans 18 amino acids. V lost 0 bases and J lost 4, with 22 bases in between. Germline assignment: CDR1 SGHRS and CDR2 YFSETQ.

The chain couples TRBV27 to TRBJ2-3; D gene uncertain. Germline CDR1 is MNHEY and CDR2 is SMNVEV (reference sequence). The CDR3 has 14 residues. The V end was cut by 3 bases, the J end by 2 bases, with 9 bases between. CDR3 sequence (DNA): TGTGCCAGCAGTTTCGGTCCCCACACAGATACGCAGTATTTT. Its protein is CASSFGPHTDTQYF.

The chain combines TRBV27 with TRBJ1-1; the D gene is possibly TRBD1 (5 bases). V was cut by 0 bases and J by 5 bases, with 10 bases left in between. Germline CDR1 MNHEY, CDR2 SMNVEV (reference sequence). This CDR3 has 14 residues. CDR3 nucleotide sequence: TGTGCCAGCAGTTTATCGGGGGGGTGGACTGAAGCTTTCTTT. It yields the protein CASSLSGGWTEAFF.

V usage is TRBV9 and J usage is TRBJ2-5, with D perhaps matching TRBD2 (5 bases). Germline V CDR1 and CDR2: SGDLS, YYNGEE. V lost 3 bases, J lost 2 bases, and 14 bases lay in between. This CDR3 has 15 amino acids. CDR3 nucleotide sequence: TGTGCCAGCAGCGCCCTGTTTAGAGGGCAAGAGACCCAGTACTTC. Translated: CASSALFRGQETQYF.

This clone was seen only once. The rearrangement uses TRBV6-6 and TRBJ1-4; no clear D. The V end lost 6 bases, the J end lost 5 bases, and 16 bases lay between the germline ends. Germline V gene sequence: CDR1 MNHNY, CDR2 SVGAGI (reference sequence). CDR3 length: 15 residues. The CDR3 sequence: CASRRPGSENEKLFF. As DNA, the CDR3 is TGTGCCAGCAGGAGACCAGGTTCCGAAAATGAAAAACTGTTTTTT.